The clone carrying this TCR beta chain has at least ten counts. The sample is drawn from a study of molecular identifiers for immune sequencing clone quantification. J lost 2 bases, V lost 1 base, and 5 bases had no gene match. The CDR3 covers 17 residues. In germline, CDR1 is SGHTA, CDR2 FQGNSA. Bulk libraries came from a prior protocol with listed TCR primers. TCRdb recomputed calls from the PCR reads with MiXCR, one row per CDR3 protein. The data hold hundreds of thousands of distinct CDR3 sequences, with roughly 21% observed a single time. Sorting captured naive CD8 T cells as CD8+CD4-CCR7+CD45RA+.

The chain is built from TRBV7-2 and TRBJ2-3; 11 nucleotides line up with TRBD2. This receptor was identified in a human donor in good health. Some libraries in this study had Jurkat cell RNA spiked in. The source material was naive CD8+ T cells from blood, with Jurkat cell RNA spiked in. Subset meaning: FACS-sorted CD8+CD4-CCR7+CD45RA+ naive T cells. The CDR3 DNA reads TGTGCCAGCAGCTTAGATACTAGCGGGAGTCCCACAGATACGCAGTATTTT. This gives the protein CASSLDTSGSPTDTQYF. The variable domain in full, completed from reference TRBV7-2 and TRBJ2-3, reads GAGVSQSPSNKVTEKGKDVELRCDPISGHTALYWYRQSLGQGLEFLIYFQGNSAPDKSGLPSDRFSAERTGGSVSTLTIQRTQQEDSAVYLCASSLDTSGSPTDTQYFGPGTRLTVL.